This paragraph covers one TCR beta chain sequence. What it recognizes is unknown. There are 13 residues in the CDR3. Trimming stripped 2 bases from V and 6 bases from J, with 10 bases between. The germline V gene encodes CDR1 MNHEY and CDR2 SMNVEV (reference sequence). The data belong to a study of identical twins. Study-wide findings and caveats: Its conclusions, products of cross-sectional statistical analysis, did not come from following the same donors.

One entry per CDR3 protein results from TCRdb running MiXCR on the 5' RACE reads. The sample carries nearly 900,000 distinct CDR3 sequences, 9% to 15% recorded once. In addition, the sample was reused for a study of yellow fever vaccine responses in identical twins.

The sample consisted of PBMCs. This sequence joins TRBV27 and TRBJ1-2; D possibly corresponds to TRBD1 (5 bases). The TCR was taken from a woman in her late teens or twenties in good health. In DNA, the CDR3 is TGTGCCAGCAGTTTAGGGGGTTATGATGGCTACACCTTC. It translates to CASSLGGYDGYTF.